This T cell receptor (beta chain) was recorded in a study of PD-1 blockade in classical Hodgkin lymphoma. Study-wide points: A reduction in baseline TCR diversity was reportedly seen in newly diagnosed patients relative to healthy donors.

Using immunoSEQ multiplex PCR, the repertoire was profiled, and TCRdb retains in-frame clones only, with some absent. The sample contains roughly 140,000 clones, nearly 80% of which appear only once. The V segment lost 5 bases and the J segment 6 bases; nucleotides outside the gene matches: 5. In germline, CDR1 is SGHVS, CDR2 FNYEAQ. This CDR3 contains 13 residues. The count of this clone is one. Its antigen remains unidentified. Each patient experienced a relapse that followed autologous stem cell transplantation, and brentuximab vedotin exposure varied. The patients, who had relapsed/refractory classical Hodgkin lymphoma, achieved best responses of complete response, partial response or progressive disease.

The TCR sequence derives from a human donor with classical Hodgkin lymphoma. This chain uses TRBV7-6 with TRBJ2-7; 9 bases fit TRBD1. This sample comprised peripheral blood mononuclear cells (PBMCs), obtained before the second cycle of nivolumab. CDR3 nucleotide sequence: TGTGCCAGCAGCGAAGACAGGGGGGCCGAGCAGTACTTC. Encoded protein: CASSEDRGAEQYF. The whole variable domain, remainder taken from reference TRBV7-6 and TRBJ2-7, is GAGVSQSPRYKVTKRGQDVALRCDPISGHVSLYWYRQALGQGPEFLTYFNYEAQQDKSGLPNDRFSAERPEGSISTLTIQRTEQRDSAMYRCASSEDRGAEQYFGPGTRLTVT.